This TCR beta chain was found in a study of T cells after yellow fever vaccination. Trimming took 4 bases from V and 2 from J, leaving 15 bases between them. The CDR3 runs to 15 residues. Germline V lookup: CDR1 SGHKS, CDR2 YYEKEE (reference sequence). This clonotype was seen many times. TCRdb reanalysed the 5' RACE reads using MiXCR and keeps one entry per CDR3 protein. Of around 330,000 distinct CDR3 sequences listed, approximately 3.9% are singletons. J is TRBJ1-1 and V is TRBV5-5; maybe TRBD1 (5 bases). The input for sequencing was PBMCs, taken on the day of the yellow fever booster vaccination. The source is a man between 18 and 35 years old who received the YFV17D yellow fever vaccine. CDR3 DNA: TGTGCCAGCAGCCGGCCGACAGTCCCTAACACTGAAGCTTTCTTT. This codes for CASSRPTVPNTEAFF.